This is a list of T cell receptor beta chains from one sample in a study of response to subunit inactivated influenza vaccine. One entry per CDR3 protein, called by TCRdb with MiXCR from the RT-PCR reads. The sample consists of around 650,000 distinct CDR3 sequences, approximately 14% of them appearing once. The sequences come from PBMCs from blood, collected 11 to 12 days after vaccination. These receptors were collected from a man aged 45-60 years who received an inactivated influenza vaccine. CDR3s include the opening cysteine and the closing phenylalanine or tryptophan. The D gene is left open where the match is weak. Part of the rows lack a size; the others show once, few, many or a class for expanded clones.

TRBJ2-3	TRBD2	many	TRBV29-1	CSVTGTSGSTDTQYF	TGCAGCGTTACTGGGACTAGCGGGAGCACAGATACGCAGTATTTT
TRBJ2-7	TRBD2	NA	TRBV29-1	CSVEGGSGGSYEQYF	TGCAGCGTTGAAGGGGGTAGCGGGGGCTCCTACGAGCAGTACTTC
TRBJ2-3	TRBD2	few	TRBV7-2	CASSLSGSNTDTQYF	TGTGCCAGCAGCCTTAGCGGGAGCAACACAGATACGCAGTATTTT
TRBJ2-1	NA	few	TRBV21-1	CASSKGVEGRPTYNEQFF	TGTGCCAGCAGCAAAGGGGTCGAAGGCAGGCCCACCTACAATGAGCAGTTCTTC
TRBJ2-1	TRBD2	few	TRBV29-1	CSVRPQTSGHNEQFF	TGCAGCGTCCGTCCTCAGACTAGCGGCCACAATGAGCAGTTCTTC
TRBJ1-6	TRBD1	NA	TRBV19	CASSDTGGTGDSSPLHF	TGTGCCAGTAGTGATACCGGTGGGACAGGGGATTCTTCACCCCTCCACTTT
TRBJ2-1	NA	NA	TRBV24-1	CATSEDEKKQFF	TGTGCCACCAGTGAGGACGAAAAGAAGCAGTTCTTC
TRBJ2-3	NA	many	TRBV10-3	CAISESNLNTDTQYF	TGTGCCATCAGTGAGTCCAATCTTAACACAGATACGCAGTATTTT
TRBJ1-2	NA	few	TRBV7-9	CASSFEGPGNGYTF	TGTGCCAGCAGCTTTGAGGGTCCTGGGAATGGCTACACCTTC
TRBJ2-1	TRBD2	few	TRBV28	CASSGLAGGRRLSSYNEQFF	TGTGCCAGCAGTGGATTAGCGGGAGGCCGTCGATTAAGCTCCTACAATGAGCAGTTCTTC
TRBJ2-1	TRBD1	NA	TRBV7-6	CASRPGTGVNEQFF	TGTGCCAGCAGACCCGGGACAGGGGTTAATGAGCAGTTCTTC
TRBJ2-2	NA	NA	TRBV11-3	CASFRPYGTGELFF	TGTGCCAGCTTCCGCCCGTATGGCACCGGGGAGCTGTTTTTT
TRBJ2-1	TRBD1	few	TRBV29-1	CSVAGDREFRFF	TGCAGCGTTGCAGGGGACAGGGAATTTCGGTTCTTC
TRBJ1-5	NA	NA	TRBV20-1	CSASGTSNQPQHF	TGCAGTGCTTCCGGGACTAGCAATCAGCCCCAGCATTTT
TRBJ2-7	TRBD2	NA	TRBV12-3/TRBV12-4	CASTLWEGEQYF	TGTGCCAGCACTTTATGGGAGGGAGAGCAGTACTTC
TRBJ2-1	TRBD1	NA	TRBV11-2	CASSLARDRGIYNEQFF	TGTGCCAGCAGCTTAGCCCGAGACAGGGGAATATACAATGAGCAGTTCTTC
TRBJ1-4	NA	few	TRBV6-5	CPSSYRALNEKLFF	TGTCCCAGCAGTTATAGGGCGCTTAATGAAAAACTGTTTTTT
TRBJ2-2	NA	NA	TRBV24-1	CATSDSGDDWTKNTGELFF	TGTGCCACCAGTGATTCCGGGGACGACTGGACCAAGAACACCGGGGAGCTGTTTTTT
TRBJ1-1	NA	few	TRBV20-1	CSAFGQQRTEAFF	TGCAGTGCTTTTGGACAGCAACGTACTGAAGCTTTCTTT
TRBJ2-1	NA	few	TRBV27	CASRQSGRVGYNEQFF	TGTGCCAGCAGACAAAGCGGCAGGGTGGGGTACAATGAGCAGTTCTTC
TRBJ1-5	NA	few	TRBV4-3	CASSQGTQGPYSNQPQHF	TGCGCCAGCAGCCAAGGGACCCAGGGGCCCTATAGCAATCAGCCCCAGCATTTT
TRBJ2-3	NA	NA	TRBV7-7	CASSPLESTDTQYF	TGTGCCAGCAGCCCCTTAGAGAGCACAGATACGCAGTATTTT
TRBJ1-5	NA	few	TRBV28	CASSLRDLNQPQHF	TGTGCCAGCAGTTTACGGGATCTCAATCAGCCCCAGCATTTT
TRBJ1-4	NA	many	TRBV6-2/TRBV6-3	CASSSEMFTTNEKLFF	TGTGCCAGCAGTTCGGAAATGTTTACAACTAATGAAAAACTGTTTTTT
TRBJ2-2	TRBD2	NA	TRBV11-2	CASSARLAGGPAGELFF	TGTGCCAGCAGCGCCCGTCTAGCGGGAGGGCCCGCCGGGGAGCTGTTTTTT
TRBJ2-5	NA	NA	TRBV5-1	CASKYLPGIQETQYF	TGCGCCAGCAAATACTTACCGGGGATCCAAGAGACCCAGTACTTC
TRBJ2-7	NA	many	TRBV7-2	CASSFRQFYEQYF	TGTGCCAGCAGCTTTCGGCAGTTCTACGAGCAGTACTTC
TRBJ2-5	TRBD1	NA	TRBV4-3	CASSWDSGGTQYF	TGCGCCAGCAGCTGGGACAGTGGTGGGACCCAGTACTTC
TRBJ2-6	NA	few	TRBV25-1	CASRSGTGANVLTF	TGTGCCAGCAGGTCGGGGACCGGGGCCAACGTCCTGACTTTC
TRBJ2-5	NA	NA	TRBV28	CASRPYRVWETQYF	TGTGCCAGCCGACCCTACAGGGTGTGGGAGACCCAGTACTTC
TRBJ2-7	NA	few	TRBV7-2	CASSWGRSSSYEQYF	TGTGCCAGCAGCTGGGGACGCTCAAGCTCCTACGAGCAGTACTTC